Sequencing of this T cell receptor beta chain was carried out in a study of T cells after yellow fever vaccination. The CDR3 is 12 amino acids. From germline, CDR1 is WSHSY and CDR2 SAAADI. The ends were cut back, 4 bases at V and 5 bases at J, with 8 bases in the middle. TCRdb reprocessed the 5' RACE reads with MiXCR, giving one entry per CDR3 protein. This table holds around 500,000 distinct CDR3 sequences, 21% found once. The receptor was isolated from a young man who received the YFV17D yellow fever vaccine. This chain links TRBV10-2 with TRBJ1-2, with D unclear. Sequenced material: PBMCs, taken 20 to 25 days after the first yellow fever vaccination. The CDR3 nucleotides read TGCGCCAGCAGTGCCTCCGGGTATGGCTACACCTTC. Translated, it gives CASSASGYGYTF.